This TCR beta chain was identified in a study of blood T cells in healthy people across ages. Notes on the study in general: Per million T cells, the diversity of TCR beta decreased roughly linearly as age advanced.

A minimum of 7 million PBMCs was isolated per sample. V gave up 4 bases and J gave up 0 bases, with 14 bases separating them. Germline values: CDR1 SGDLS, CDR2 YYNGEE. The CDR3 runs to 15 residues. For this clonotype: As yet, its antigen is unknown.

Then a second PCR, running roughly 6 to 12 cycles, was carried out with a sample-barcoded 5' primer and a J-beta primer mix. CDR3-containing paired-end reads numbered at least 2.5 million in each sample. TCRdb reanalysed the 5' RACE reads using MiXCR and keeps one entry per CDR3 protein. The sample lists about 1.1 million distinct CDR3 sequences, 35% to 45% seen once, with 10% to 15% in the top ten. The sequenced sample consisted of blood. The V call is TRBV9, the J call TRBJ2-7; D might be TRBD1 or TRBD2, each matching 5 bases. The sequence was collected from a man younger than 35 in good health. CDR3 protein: CASSYRDADSYEQYF. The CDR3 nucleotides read TGTGCCAGCAGCTACCGGGACGCTGACTCCTACGAGCAGTACTTC. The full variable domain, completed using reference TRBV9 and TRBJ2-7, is DSGVTQTPKHLITATGQRVTLRCSPRSGDLSVYWYQQSLDQGLQFLIQYYNGEERAKGNILERFSAQQFPDLHSELNLSSLELGDSALYFCASSYRDADSYEQYFGPGTRLTVT.